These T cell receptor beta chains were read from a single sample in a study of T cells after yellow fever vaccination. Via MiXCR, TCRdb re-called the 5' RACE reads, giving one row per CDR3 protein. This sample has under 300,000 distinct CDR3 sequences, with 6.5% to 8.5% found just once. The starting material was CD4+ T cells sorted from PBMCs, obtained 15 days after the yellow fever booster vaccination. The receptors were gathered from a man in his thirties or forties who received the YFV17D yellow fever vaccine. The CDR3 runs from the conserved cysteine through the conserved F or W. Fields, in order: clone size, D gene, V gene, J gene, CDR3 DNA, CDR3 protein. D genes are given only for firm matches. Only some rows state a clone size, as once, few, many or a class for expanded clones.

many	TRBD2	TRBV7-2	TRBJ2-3	TGTGCCAGCAGCCCTGGAGGGACTATGGGCACAGATACGCAGTATTTT	CASSPGGTMGTDTQYF
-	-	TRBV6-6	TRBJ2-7	TGTGCCAGCAGCTCTGAGGGGGACGAGCAGTACTTC	CASSSEGDEQYF
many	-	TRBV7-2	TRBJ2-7	TGTGCCAGCAGCCAGATGGGCGAGCAGTACTTC	CASSQMGEQYF
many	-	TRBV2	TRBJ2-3	TGTGCCAGCGGGGTGGGCCAAGATACGCAGTATTTT	CASGVGQDTQYF
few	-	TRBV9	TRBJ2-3	TGTGCCAGCAGCGCCTCAAGGTTGGGCACAGATACGCAGTATTTT	CASSASRLGTDTQYF
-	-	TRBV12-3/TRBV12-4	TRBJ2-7	TGTGCCAGCAGTCGAAGGGATTTAATGAGCGAGCAGTACTTC	CASSRRDLMSEQYF
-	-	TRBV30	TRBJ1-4	TGTACCTGGATGCGACCTAATGAAAAACTGTTTTTT	CTWMRPNEKLFF
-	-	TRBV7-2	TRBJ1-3	TGTGCCACCAATACAGGGAGCTCTGGAAACACCATATATTTT	CATNTGSSGNTIYF
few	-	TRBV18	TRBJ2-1	TGTGCCAGCTCTCCCCCGGGGGAGCCGTACGAGCAGTTCTTC	CASSPPGEPYEQFF
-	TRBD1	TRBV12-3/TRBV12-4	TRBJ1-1	TGTGCCAGCAGAATACCGGGACAGGGGTTCACTGAAGCTTTCTTT	CASRIPGQGFTEAFF
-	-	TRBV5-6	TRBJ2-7	TGTGCCAGCAGCTTGGGGCAGCGGATCTTTTCCGAGCAGTACTTC	CASSLGQRIFSEQYF
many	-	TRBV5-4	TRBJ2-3	TGTGCCAGCAGCCCTCTTGGGCACGATACGCAGTATTTT	CASSPLGHDTQYF
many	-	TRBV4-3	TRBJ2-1	TGCGCCAGCAGCCAAGAACTGGGGAATGAGCAGTTCTTC	CASSQELGNEQFF
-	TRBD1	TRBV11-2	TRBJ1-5	TGTGCCAGCAGTCCCGGGACAGGTGGTCAGCCCCAGCATTTT	CASSPGTGGQPQHF
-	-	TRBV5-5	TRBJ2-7	TGTGCCAGCAGGACCGGACAGCCCTCCTACGAGCAGTACTTC	CASRTGQPSYEQYF
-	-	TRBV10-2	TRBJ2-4	TGCGCCAGCAGTGGGGCCAAAAACATTCAGTACTTC	CASSGAKNIQYF
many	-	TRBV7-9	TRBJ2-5	TGTGCCAGCAGCTTAGAGGCTATCCCCAAAGAGACCCAGTACTTC	CASSLEAIPKETQYF
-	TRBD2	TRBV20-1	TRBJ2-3	TGCAGTGCTAGTCTAGCGGGAGAGGAGCGTACGCAGTATTTT	CSASLAGEERTQYF
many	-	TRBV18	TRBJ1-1	TGTGCCAGCTCACCAGGGGGACTGAACACTGAAGCTTTCTTT	CASSPGGLNTEAFF
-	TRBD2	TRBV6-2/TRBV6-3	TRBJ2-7	TGTGCCAGCAGTCTCGCCTCGAGCGGGAGTTACGAGCAGTACTTC	CASSLASSGSYEQYF
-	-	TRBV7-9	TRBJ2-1	TGTGCCAGCAGCCGCGAAGACAGAGCCTACAATGAGCAGTTCTTC	CASSREDRAYNEQFF
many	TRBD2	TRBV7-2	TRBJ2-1	TGTGCCAGCTTTAAGCGCGGGAGTTACAATGAGCAGTTCTTC	CASFKRGSYNEQFF
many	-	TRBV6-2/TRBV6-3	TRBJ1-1	TGTGCCAGCAGTAGAGGGACCACGAAAGGAGCTTTCTTT	CASSRGTTKGAFF
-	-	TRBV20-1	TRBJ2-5	TGCAGTGCTAGTCCAACCCTGGGGGAGACCCAGTACTTC	CSASPTLGETQYF
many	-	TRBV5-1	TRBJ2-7	TGCGCCAGCAGCTCAAGGACCGGGGACGAGCAGTACTTC	CASSSRTGDEQYF
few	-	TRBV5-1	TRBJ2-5	TGCGCCAGCAGTCGGGTGATCGGAGAGACCCAGTACTTC	CASSRVIGETQYF
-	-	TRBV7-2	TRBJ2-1	TGTGCCAGCAGCCTAAGTGGTGGGGTTGGACACAATGAGCAGTTCTTC	CASSLSGGVGHNEQFF
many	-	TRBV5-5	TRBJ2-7	TGTGCCAGCAGCTCCACGGGTCGCGGGGAGCAGTACTTC	CASSSTGRGEQYF
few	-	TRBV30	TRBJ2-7	TGTGCCTGGAGTGTACAGGGGGGGTCCTACGAGCAGTACTTC	CAWSVQGGSYEQYF
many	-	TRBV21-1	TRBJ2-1	TGTGCCAGCAGCGGGGGGGAGGGCAGTAGCTCCTACAATGAGCAGTTCTTC	CASSGGEGSSSYNEQFF
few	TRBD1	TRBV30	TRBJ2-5	TGTGCCTGGAGTCCCCCGGGACAGGGGGGGTTTTGGACCCAGTACTTC	CAWSPPGQGGFWTQYF
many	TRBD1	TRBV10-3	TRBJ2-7	TGTGCCGGTGGACAGGGCTCCTACGAGCAGTACTTC	CAGGQGSYEQYF
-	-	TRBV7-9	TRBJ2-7	TGTGCCAGCAGCAAAAGCGGAGTCGGCCACGAGCAGTACTTC	CASSKSGVGHEQYF
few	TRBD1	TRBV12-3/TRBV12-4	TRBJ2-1	TGTGCCAGCAGTCAACAGGGGCAAGTCTACAATGAGCAGTTCTTC	CASSQQGQVYNEQFF
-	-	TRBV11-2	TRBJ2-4	TGTGCCAGCAGCTTAGGGGCCAAAAACATTCAGTACTTC	CASSLGAKNIQYF
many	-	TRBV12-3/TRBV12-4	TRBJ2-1	TGTGCCAGCAGAGCTTCGACCGAAACTCGTCGGGGTGAGCAGTTCTTC	CASRASTETRRGEQFF
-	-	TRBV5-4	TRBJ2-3	TGTGCCAGCAGCTTTAACGGGCCAGCCACAGATACGCAGTATTTT	CASSFNGPATDTQYF
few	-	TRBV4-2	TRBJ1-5	TGTGCCAGCAGCCAAGATGGGTGGCAGCCCCAGCATTTT	CASSQDGWQPQHF
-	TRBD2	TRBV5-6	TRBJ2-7	TGTGCCAGCAGCCCTGGACTAGCGGGAGGGATTGAGCAGTACTTC	CASSPGLAGGIEQYF
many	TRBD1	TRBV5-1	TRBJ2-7	TGCGCCAGCAGCTTGGTTCCCACAGGGGGACGGGAGGAGCAGTACTTC	CASSLVPTGGREEQYF
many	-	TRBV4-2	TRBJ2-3	TGTGCCAGCAGTCCAAGACTAGATCGAGCGGCAGATACGCAGTATTTT	CASSPRLDRAADTQYF
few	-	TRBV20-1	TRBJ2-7	TGCAGTGCTAGACTACAGGGAGGTATATACGAGCAGTACTTC	CSARLQGGIYEQYF
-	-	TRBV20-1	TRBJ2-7	TGCAGTGCTAGAGACAATACCTACGAGCAGTACTTC	CSARDNTYEQYF